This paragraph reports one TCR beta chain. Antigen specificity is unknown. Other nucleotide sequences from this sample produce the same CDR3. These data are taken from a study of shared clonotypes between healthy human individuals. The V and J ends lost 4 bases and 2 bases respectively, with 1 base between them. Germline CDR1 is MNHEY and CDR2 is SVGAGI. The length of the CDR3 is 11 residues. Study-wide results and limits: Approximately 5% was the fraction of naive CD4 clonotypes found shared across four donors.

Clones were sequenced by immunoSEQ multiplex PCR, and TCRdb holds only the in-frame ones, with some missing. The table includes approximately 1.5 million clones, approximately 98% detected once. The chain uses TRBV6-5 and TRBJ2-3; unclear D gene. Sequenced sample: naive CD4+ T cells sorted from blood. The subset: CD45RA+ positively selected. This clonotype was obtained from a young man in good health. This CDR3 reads CASSSTDTQYF. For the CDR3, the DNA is TGTGCCAGCAGTTCCACAGATACGCAGTATTTT.